This T cell receptor beta chain comes out of a study of OX40 agonist ivuxolimab in advanced cancers. With 6 bases removed from V and 4 bases from J, the gap between germline ends came to 18 bases. Germline V lookup: CDR1 MDHEN, CDR2 SYDVKM. The CDR3 contains 15 residues. There are a few counts of this clone. Only in-frame clones appear in the TCRdb table, and some are missing; sequencing was by immunoSEQ multiplex PCR. The table lists 39,000 or so clones, more than 80% of them singletons. V is TRBV28 and J is TRBJ1-1; D not certain. The TCR comes from an adult with an advanced solid tumor such as melanoma, head and neck, liver or kidney cancer. The sample in question was CD4+ or CD8+ T cells sorted from blood, obtained in a trial of the OX40 agonist ivuxolimab. The CDR3 region has the DNA TGTGCCAGCAGAACCACCGGGCTTCAGCTCACTGAAGCTTTCTTT. Translating gives CASRTTGLQLTEAFF.